The T cell receptor beta chain described here comes from a study of vaccination and CD4 T cells after COVID-19. Treatment denoted: roughly 10-day PBMC culture with coronavirus spike peptide pools or control peptides (ViraFEST assay). Collection of the unexposed donor's CD4+ T cells took place before the COVID-19 pandemic (2011-2018). As regards this clonotype: Its target is not known.

The Oncomine TCR Beta short-read assay sequenced DNA from cultured CD4+ T cells. TCRdb reanalysed the PCR reads using MiXCR and keeps one entry per CDR3 protein. The data hold approximately 7,600 distinct CDR3 sequences, with roughly 50% observed a single time. V dropped 4 bases and J dropped 8 bases, with 17 bases sitting between them. This CDR3 spans 13 amino acids. Germline CDR1 and CDR2: GTSNPN and SVGIG (reference sequence). The sequence was obtained from a human donor in good health. This rearrangement joins TRBV30 to TRBJ1-1, with a tentative D call TRBD1 (6 bases). The sample consisted of CD4+ T cells from blood, cultured in vitro. The CDR3 sequence is CAWMLAGAREAFF. CDR3 in DNA: TGTGCCTGGATGTTGGCAGGGGCCCGGGAAGCTTTCTTT.